The 2 T cell receptor beta chains below come from one sample, sequenced in a study of human T cells and chemical hapten exposure. Time point: patch test 2, 6 weeks after DPC sensitization. Sample treatment: therapeutic diphenylcyclopropenone sensitization with weekly scalp DPC. A single record per CDR3 protein comes from TCRdb applying MiXCR to the RACE reads. The sample lists 84,000 or so distinct CDR3 sequences, about 9.4% occurring once. The sequencing used whole blood, collected in connection with sensitization to the hapten diphenylcyclopropenone (DPC). Receptors originate from a woman aged 30 to 39 with alopecia areata. Some clones in this sample may be carry-over from other donors' samples.

This clonotype showed up just a few times. This rearrangement joins TRBV7-2 to TRBJ2-2; no clear D gene. The V and J ends lost 2 bases and 5 bases respectively, with 6 bases between them. CDR3 length equals 13 residues. From germline, CDR1 is SGHTA and CDR2 FQGNSA. CDR3 sequence reads: CASSLKPTGELFF. In DNA form, the CDR3 reads TGTGCCAGCAGCTTAAAACCGACCGGGGAGCTGTTTTTT.

The CDR3 protein is CALLNTGGPRNEQFF. The CDR3 DNA follows: TGTGCCCTCCTAAACACGGGGGGGCCTCGCAATGAGCAGTTCTTC. V usage is TRBV5-4 and J usage is TRBJ2-1, with 8 bases aligning to TRBD2. The length of the CDR3 is 15 residues. J was trimmed by 6 bases and V by 10 bases; bases with no gene match: 15. Germline loops: CDR1 SGHNT, CDR2 YYREEE (reference sequence).